The clone carrying this T cell receptor (beta chain) came up a few times. The V end was cut by 5 bases, the J end by 3 bases, with 13 bases between. The CDR3 length is 14 residues. Germline CDR1 reads MNHNS; CDR2 reads SASEGT. This entry is derived from a study of blood T cells in healthy people across ages. A second PCR, run for about 7 to 11 cycles, used a sample-barcoded 5' primer plus a J-beta primer mix. Using its own MiXCR run on the 5' RACE reads, TCRdb lists one record per CDR3 protein. The sample includes around 990,000 distinct CDR3 sequences, roughly 24% of them seen just once. This sample was shared with a second study, whose subject was T cells of mothers and their children.

This chain joins TRBV6-1 and TRBJ2-5; D is possibly TRBD1 (6 bases). This receptor was identified in a girl aged 2-15 years in good health. Sequences were obtained from blood. CDR3 residues: CASSLDRIEETQYF. CDR3 DNA sequence: TGTGCCAGCAGTTTAGACAGGATAGAAGAGACCCAGTACTTC.